This T cell receptor (beta chain) was recovered during a study of shared T cell receptors in the human thymus. Trimming pared 4 bases from V and 8 bases from J, leaving 23 bases between. The CDR3 is 17 residues long. Germline assignment: CDR1 MGHRA and CDR2 YSYEKL. Sequenced by immunoSEQ multiplex PCR; TCRdb stores in-frame clones only, minus some. The sample has 700,000 or so clones; approximately 83% are singletons. These data were also reused for a study on human thymus T cells. That source notes: Thymic as well as blood repertoires seemed to favor certain V and J genes unevenly.

V gene TRBV4-1 combines with J gene TRBJ1-4; the D is unclear. Sequences were obtained from thymocytes. This TCR came from a girl younger than two with a congenital heart defect. The CDR3 nucleotides read TGCGCCAGCAGCCGGAGTAGCTTGCGGGTGAAACGGGAAAAACTGTTTTTT. It encodes CASSRSSLRVKREKLFF.